The sample holds a few counts of the clone carrying this TCR beta chain. Its cognate antigen is unknown. The length of the CDR3 is 15 residues. With 5 bases removed from V and 2 bases from J, the gap between germline ends came to 16 bases. The germline V gene encodes CDR1 SEHNR and CDR2 FQNEAQ (reference sequence). This specimen comes from a study of identical twins. Healthy Caucasians provided all donations. Via MiXCR, TCRdb re-called the 5' RACE reads, giving one row per CDR3 protein. Of roughly 250,000 distinct CDR3 sequences listed, roughly 7% are singletons. Findings and caveats of the study: For zero-insertion analyses, partial confounding could come from invariant MAIT and iNKT cells.

The same specimen was also included in a second study, on yellow fever vaccine responses in identical twins.

Input material: memory (CD45RO+) T cells sorted from blood. The receptor comes from a woman aged 18-30 years in good health. The chain couples TRBV7-9 to TRBJ2-7; possibly TRBD1 for D (6 bases). CDR3 nucleotide sequence: TGTGCCAGCAGCCCTCGCAGGGGCCTGACCTACGAGCAGTACTTC. It translates to CASSPRRGLTYEQYF. Filled out from reference TRBV7-9 and TRBJ2-7, the complete variable domain reads DTGVSQNPRHKITKRGQNVTFRCDPISEHNRLYWYRQTLGQGPEFLTYFQNEAQLEKSRLLSDRFSAERPKGSFSTLEIQRTEQGDSAMYLCASSPRRGLTYEQYFGPGTRLTVT.